Detailed here is one T cell receptor (beta chain). This CDR3 comprises 15 residues. With 0 bases clipped from V and 8 bases from J, the junction kept 8 bases outside the gene matches. CDR1 and CDR2 from the germline V gene are SGHAT and FQNNGV. Assay used: immunoSEQ multiplex PCR; TCRdb lists only in-frame clones, some missing. This table has 150,000 to 200,000 clones, about four fifths appearing once. The sample originates from a study of cytomegalovirus exposure and HLA in healthy donors. The overall study: A later analysis reported the approximately 120 validation repertoires used the same platform as the roughly 700 first-cohort repertoires.

The chain joins TRBV11-2 to TRBJ2-7; TRBD2 matches 9 bases. The origin of this receptor is a man aged 18 to 30 in good health and CMV-seropositive. The sample consisted of PBMCs. This CDR3 reads CASSLDGPSGTKQYF. The DNA for the CDR3 is TGTGCCAGCAGCTTAGATGGGCCTAGCGGGACAAAGCAGTACTTC.